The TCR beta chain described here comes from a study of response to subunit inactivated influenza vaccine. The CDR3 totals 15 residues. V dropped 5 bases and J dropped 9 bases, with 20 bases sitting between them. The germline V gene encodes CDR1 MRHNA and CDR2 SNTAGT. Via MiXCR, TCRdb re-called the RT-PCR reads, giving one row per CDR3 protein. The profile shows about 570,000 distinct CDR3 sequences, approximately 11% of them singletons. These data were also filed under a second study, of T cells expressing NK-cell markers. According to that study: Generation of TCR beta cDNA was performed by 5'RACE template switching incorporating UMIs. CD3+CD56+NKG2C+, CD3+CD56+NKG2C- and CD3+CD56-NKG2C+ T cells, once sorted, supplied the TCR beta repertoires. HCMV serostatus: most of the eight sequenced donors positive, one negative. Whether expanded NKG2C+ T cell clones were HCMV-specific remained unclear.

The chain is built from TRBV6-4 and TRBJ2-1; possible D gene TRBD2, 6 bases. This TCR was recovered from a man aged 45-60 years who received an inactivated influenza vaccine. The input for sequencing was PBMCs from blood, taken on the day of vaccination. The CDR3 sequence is CASSPGEAARGEQFF. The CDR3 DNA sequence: TGTGCCAGCAGTCCCGGGGAGGCGGCGCGGGGTGAGCAGTTCTTC.